A single sample is the source of the 11 T cell receptor beta chains below, sequenced in a study of blood T cell repertoires in COVID-19. TCRdb's table, derived via immunoSEQ multiplex PCR, lists solely in-frame clones and lacks some. This sample has about 160,000 clones, with around 90% found just once. Sequencing was done on a sample of peripheral blood. The receptors here all came from a man aged 18 to 29 with acute or convalescent COVID-19.

This chain links TRBV4-1 with TRBJ1-4, with 11 bases that match TRBD1. The CDR3 contains 18 residues. The V gene's germline CDR1 is MGHRA and CDR2 YSYEKL. J was trimmed by 6 bases and V by 4 bases; bases with no gene match: 13. CDR3 loop: CASSPSGTGGVKHEKLFF. Here the CDR3 DNA reads TGCGCCAGCAGCCCGTCGGGGACAGGGGGTGTGAAGCATGAAAAACTGTTTTTT.

This rearrangement joins TRBV4-1 to TRBJ1-1, with 10 nucleotides matching TRBD1. The trim removed 4 bases at V and 4 bases at J, leaving 3 bases unmatched. The CDR3 totals 14 residues. The V gene's germline CDR1 is MGHRA and CDR2 YSYEKL. Here the CDR3 reads CASSPGQGVTEAFF. For the CDR3, the DNA is TGCGCCAGCAGCCCAGGACAGGGGGTCACTGAAGCTTTCTTT.

About this clone itself: The same CDR3 can be traced to other DNA sequences in this sample. The genes are TRBV19 and TRBJ2-7, with a tentative D call TRBD1 (6 bases). Germline CDR1 and CDR2: LNHDA and SQIVND (reference sequence). Trimming took off 5 bases at V and 6 bases at J, with 11 bases between the two ends. The CDR3 extends over 12 amino acids. CDR3 nucleotide sequence: TGTGCCAGTAGTCCCAGGGGTGGCGAGCAGTACTTC. Translated, it gives CASSPRGGEQYF.

This clone has a single count. The chain is built from TRBV29-1 and TRBJ2-1; 10 positions agree with TRBD1. Germline V lookup: CDR1 SQVTM, CDR2 ANQGSEA. The CDR3 extends over 13 amino acids. The J segment lost 8 bases and the V segment lost 6 bases, leaving 7 bases of the junction unmatched. The CDR3 here is CSVKTGGWDEQFF. The CDR3 coding sequence is TGCAGCGTGAAGACAGGGGGCTGGGATGAGCAGTTCTTC.

This chain links TRBV6-6 with TRBJ1-4; no clear D. Trimming removed 0 bases at V and 0 bases at J, with 8 bases between. The CDR3 totals 16 residues. Germline CDR1 is MNHNY and CDR2 is SVGAGI (reference sequence). CDR3 coding DNA: TGTGCCAGCAGTTACTCGAGGGTCACAACTAATGAAAAACTGTTTTTT. This translates into CASSYSRVTTNEKLFF.

The J gene is TRBJ2-2, the V gene TRBV11-3; D gene ambiguous. CDR3 length equals 14 residues. CDR1 and CDR2 from the germline V gene are SGHNT and YENEEA. The V end was cut by 2 bases, the J end by 2 bases, with 6 bases between. This chain's CDR3 is CASSLTINTGELFF. The CDR3, as DNA: TGTGCCAGCAGCTTAACTATCAACACCGGGGAGCTGTTTTTT.

A word on this clone: Distinct nucleotide sequences in the sample also encode this CDR3. The V call is TRBV9, the J call TRBJ2-5, with 7 positions matching TRBD2. CDR3 size: 14 residues. The germline CDR1 and CDR2 sequences are SGDLS and YYNGEE. J was trimmed by 1 base and V by 2 bases; bases with no gene match: 2. CDR3 DNA: TGTGCCAGCAGCGTGGGCGGGGGCCAAGAGACCCAGTACTTC. It translates to CASSVGGGQETQYF.

V and J are TRBV4-2 and TRBJ1-4, with 8 bases fitting TRBD1. CDR1 and CDR2 from the germline V gene are LGHNA and YNFKEQ. This CDR3 contains 18 residues. With 0 bases clipped from V and 0 bases from J, the junction kept 6 bases outside the gene matches. The CDR3 loop reads CASSQDPNRGATNEKLFF. The CDR3 DNA is TGTGCCAGCAGCCAAGATCCGAACAGGGGGGCAACTAATGAAAAACTGTTTTTT.

This rearrangement joins TRBV6-1 to TRBJ1-3; possibly TRBD1 for D (6 bases). The ends were cut back, 2 bases at V and 4 bases at J, with 12 bases in the middle. Germline-derived CDR1 and CDR2 are MNHNS and SASEGT. CDR3 length: 15 residues. The CDR3 bases are TGTGCCAGCAGTGAATGGCGGGGGCGGGGAAACACCATATATTTT. This gives the protein CASSEWRGRGNTIYF.

The chain is built from TRBV19 and TRBJ2-3; TRBD2 is a possible D gene (5 bases). CDR3 length equals 12 residues. Germline loops: CDR1 LNHDA, CDR2 SQIVND (reference sequence). V lost 7 bases, J lost 2 bases, and 7 bases lay in between. The CDR3 coding sequence is TGTGCCAGTACGGGGTACACAGATACGCAGTATTTT. Its translation is CASTGYTDTQYF.

The V and J genes are TRBV7-9 and TRBJ1-1; D ambiguous. Germline CDR1 is SEHNR and CDR2 is FQNEAQ (reference sequence). The CDR3 length is 15 residues. The V end lost 2 bases, the J end lost 4 bases, and 14 bases lay between the germline ends. For the CDR3, the DNA is TGTGCCAGCAGCTTATCCGGGGTTCGGATCACTGAAGCTTTCTTT. Its translation: CASSLSGVRITEAFF.